The next 9 T cell receptor beta chains were all read from a single sample in a study of T cell responses to AZD1222 COVID-19 vaccine. Clones were read by immunoSEQ multiplex PCR, and TCRdb kept only the in-frame ones, dropping some. The repertoire consists of 100,000 to 150,000 clones, with 92% occurring once and the leading ten covering more than 13%. Sequenced here: peripheral blood, sampled on day 0 of AZD1222 vaccination. The receptor set was obtained from an adult in good health.

The genes are TRBV18 and TRBJ1-2; D is perhaps TRBD1 (5 bases). Per the germline V gene, CDR1 is KGHSH and CDR2 is LQKENI. The CDR3 totals 15 residues. The V and J ends lost 6 bases and 4 bases respectively, with 18 bases between them. The DNA for the CDR3 is TGTGCCAGCTCGCGGCTGGAAGTGGGGCTCTATGGCTACACCTTC. Protein sequence: CASSRLEVGLYGYTF.

The rearrangement links TRBV9 to TRBJ1-6; D is unresolved. CDR3 size: 13 residues. Deletions cut 4 bases from V and 11 bases from J, with 13 bases between. The V gene's germline CDR1 is SGDLS and CDR2 YYNGEE. CDR3 region: CASSPWSGAPLHF. The CDR3 nucleotides are TGTGCCAGCAGCCCCTGGAGTGGGGCACCCCTCCACTTT.

The CDR3 DNA follows: TGTGCCAGCAGTGAACGGGGCAGTGGTAGGGGCAATCAGCCCCAGCATTTT. As protein: CASSERGSGRGNQPQHF. The rearrangement uses TRBV6-1 and TRBJ1-5; the D gene is possibly TRBD1 (5 bases). Deletions cut 2 bases from V and 2 bases from J, with 16 bases between. Per the germline V gene, CDR1 is MNHNS and CDR2 is SASEGT. The CDR3 has 17 residues.

The V call is TRBV29-1, the J call TRBJ1-2, with 7 positions matching TRBD1. The CDR3 consists of 13 residues. V was pared by 7 bases and J by 4 bases, with 9 bases of the junction left unmatched. Looked up from germline, CDR1 is SQVTM and CDR2 is ANQGSEA. Here the CDR3 reads CSARTGGGYGYTF. The CDR3 nucleotides are TGCAGCGCTCGGACAGGTGGAGGCTATGGCTACACCTTC.

This clone appeared once. V usage is TRBV19 and J usage is TRBJ1-3, with 9 nucleotides matching TRBD1. The germline CDR1 and CDR2 sequences are LNHDA and SQIVND (reference sequence). The CDR3 length is 18 residues. V was pared by 5 bases and J by 2 bases, with 13 bases of the junction left unmatched. The CDR3 bases are TGTGCCAGTAGTCCCCGTCCCGGGACAGGGTCACCTGGAAACACCATATATTTT. Amino acid sequence: CASSPRPGTGSPGNTIYF.

This chain links TRBV27 with TRBJ1-1; no reliable D call. The CDR3 extends over 13 amino acids. V was clipped by 3 bases and J by 1 base, with 6 bases between them. Germline V gene data show CDR1 as MNHEY and CDR2 as SMNVEV (reference sequence). The CDR3 nucleotides read TGTGCCAGCAGTTTGACCCGGAACACTGAAGCTTTCTTT. This sequence encodes CASSLTRNTEAFF.

The rearrangement joins TRBV18 to TRBJ2-7; D gene ambiguous. Deletions cut 3 bases from V and 0 bases from J, with 6 bases between. The CDR3 loop spans 13 amino acids. Germline lookup yields CDR1 KGHSH and CDR2 LQKENI. For the CDR3, the DNA is TGTGCCAGCTCACCGCCACACTCCTACGAGCAGTACTTC. Its protein product is CASSPPHSYEQYF.

This sequence joins TRBV14 and TRBJ1-1, with D uncertain. Germline-derived CDR1 and CDR2 are SGHDN and FVKESK. Between the trimmed V and J ends, which lost 2 bases and 4 bases, there was a span of 11 bases. The CDR3 runs to 14 residues. CDR3 in amino acids: CASSQLSLRTEAFF. The CDR3 DNA sequence: TGTGCCAGCAGCCAATTGTCACTCCGCACTGAAGCTTTCTTT. Filled out from reference TRBV14 and TRBJ1-1, the complete variable domain reads EAGVTQFPSHSVIEKGQTVTLRCDPISGHDNLYWYRRVMGKEIKFLLHFVKESKQDESGMPNNRFLAERTGGTYSTLKVQPAELEDSGVYFCASSQLSLRTEAFFGQGTRLTVV.

The V gene is TRBV29-1, the J gene TRBJ2-3; 10 bases agree with TRBD1. This CDR3 region has 14 residues. The J segment lost 5 bases and the V segment lost 6 bases, leaving 8 bases of the junction unmatched. CDR1 is SQVTM and CDR2 is ANQGSEA in the germline V gene. The CDR3 DNA sequence: TGCAGCGTAGTCCGGGACAGGGGACGAGATACGCAGTATTTT. Its translation: CSVVRDRGRDTQYF.